This entry lists 22 T cell receptor beta chains sequenced from one sample in a study of lymphopenia after photon versus proton radiotherapy. Profiling relied on immunoSEQ multiplex PCR, and the TCRdb table lists in-frame clones only, not all of them. The sample holds about 83,000 clones; about four fifths are singletons and the top ten take around 1.5%. Sequencing used peripheral blood, obtained from a patient treated with proton-based radiotherapy. The receptors here all came from a man between 60 and 75 years old with pancreatic cancer.

This chain's CDR3 is CASGKLAGEGDTQYF. CDR3 sequence (DNA): TGTGCCAGTGGAAAACTAGCGGGAGAGGGAGATACGCAGTATTTT. The chain employs TRBV19 and TRBJ2-3; 11 bases are shared with TRBD2. Germline-derived CDR1 and CDR2 are LNHDA and SQIVND (reference sequence). The CDR3 is 15 residues long. V trimming: 8 bases; J trimming: 5 bases; junction bases outside the gene matches: 9.

The rearrangement uses TRBV11-2 and TRBJ1-2, with D maybe TRBD1 (6 bases). Trimming took 5 bases from V and 2 from J, leaving 21 bases between them. The germline V gene encodes CDR1 SGHAT and CDR2 FQNNGV. The CDR3 has 17 residues. The CDR3 loop reads CASSQLVGGGVNYGYTF. CDR3 DNA sequence: TGTGCCAGCAGCCAACTTGTGGGGGGCGGGGTAAACTATGGCTACACCTTC.

DNA for the CDR3: TGTGCCAGCAGCTTAACCCAACTAGCCTACGAGCAGTACTTC. This codes for CASSLTQLAYEQYF. This sequence joins TRBV7-2 and TRBJ2-7; possibly TRBD2 for D (5 bases). The ends were cut back, 2 bases at V and 2 bases at J, with 10 bases in the middle. Germline CDR1 and CDR2: SGHTA and FQGNSA. This CDR3 is 14 amino acids long.

V is TRBV7-9 and J is TRBJ2-2; weak D call: TRBD1 (5 bases). V lost 5 bases to trimming and J lost 5 bases, with 15 bases between them. CDR1 is SEHNR and CDR2 is FQNEAQ in the germline V gene (reference sequence). CDR3 length: 15 amino acids. The CDR3 reads CASSRQSGSTGELFF. DNA for the CDR3: TGTGCCAGCAGCCGACAGAGTGGTTCGACCGGGGAGCTGTTTTTT.

The chain couples TRBV4-1 to TRBJ2-1; D is unclear. Germline CDR1 MGHRA, CDR2 YSYEKL. The CDR3 extends over 16 amino acids. Trimming left V 5 bases short and J 0 bases short, with 14 bases between. The CDR3 spells CASSFFAESSYNEQFF. The CDR3, as DNA: TGCGCCAGCAGCTTCTTCGCGGAGTCCTCCTACAATGAGCAGTTCTTC.

The chain joins TRBV5-8 to TRBJ2-7; no clear D gene. CDR1 is SGHTS, CDR2 YDEGEE, per germline. Between the trimmed V and J ends, which lost 1 base and 6 bases, there was a span of 20 bases. The CDR3 is made up of 16 amino acids. The CDR3 loop reads CASSLTILPTVAEQYF. The CDR3 nucleotides read TGTGCCAGCAGCTTGACCATCCTTCCCACCGTCGCCGAGCAGTACTTC.

The J gene is TRBJ1-2, the V gene TRBV28; 8 bases align to TRBD1. The CDR3 has 14 residues. V trimming: 3 bases; J trimming: 6 bases; junction bases outside the gene matches: 6. Germline assignment: CDR1 MDHEN and CDR2 SYDVKM. CDR3 sequence reads: CASSFDRGIHGYTF. The CDR3, as DNA: TGTGCCAGCAGTTTCGACAGGGGAATACATGGCTACACCTTC.

The V gene is TRBV13, the J gene TRBJ1-1, with D perhaps TRBD1 (5 bases). The CDR3 is 17 residues long. Germline CDR1 is PRHDT and CDR2 is FYEKMQ (reference sequence). V dropped 5 bases and J dropped 7 bases, with 26 bases sitting between them. CDR3 sequence reads: CASSENAPGEGSNEAFF. The CDR3 DNA reads TGTGCCAGCAGCGAAAATGCACCCGGAGAGGGGAGTAATGAAGCTTTCTTT.

A few counts support this clone. This chain links TRBV2 with TRBJ2-3, with TRBD2 matching over 14 bases. Unmatched junction bases numbered 13, after V lost 7 bases and J lost 1 base. CDR1 and CDR2 from the germline V gene are SNHLY and FYNNEI. This CDR3 is built from 19 residues. The CDR3 DNA reads as TGTGCCAGCAAAGCCGGGACTAGCGGGAGAAGGTTGGGCACAGATACGCAGTATTTT. Translating it yields CASKAGTSGRRLGTDTQYF.

The gene calls are TRBV14 and TRBJ2-3; 10 bases agree with TRBD2. Germline values: CDR1 SGHDN, CDR2 FVKESK. This CDR3 is 17 amino acids long. Trimming at V came to 4 bases and at J to 2 bases, leaving 9 bases not matched to a gene. The chain's CDR3 is CASSPFGLADYTDTQYF. The DNA for the CDR3 is TGTGCCAGCAGCCCTTTTGGACTAGCGGATTACACAGATACGCAGTATTTT.

This chain joins TRBV5-1 and TRBJ2-1, with a possible D match to TRBD2 (7 bases). Trimming cost V 0 bases and J 5 bases, with 12 bases left between them. Germline V gene data show CDR1 as SGHRS and CDR2 as YFSETQ. The CDR3 consists of 15 residues. The CDR3 protein is CASSLVGGPHNEQFF. The CDR3 DNA sequence: TGCGCCAGCAGCTTGGTCGGGGGGCCCCACAATGAGCAGTTCTTC.

J is TRBJ2-2 and V is TRBV30; TRBD2 matches 9 bases. Germline CDR1 GTSNPN, CDR2 SVGIG (reference sequence). The CDR3 runs 17 residues. V was clipped by 7 bases and J by 1 base; unmatched bases: 13. CDR3 loop: CASPTSMTSGNTGELFF. CDR3 DNA sequence: TGTGCCTCGCCTACCTCCATGACTAGCGGGAACACCGGGGAGCTGTTTTTT.

The V call is TRBV14, the J call TRBJ2-1, with unresolved D. The CDR3 totals 22 residues. The germline V and J ends were trimmed by 0 bases and 5 bases, with 32 bases remaining between them. The germline CDR1 and CDR2 sequences are SGHDN and FVKESK. In DNA form, the CDR3 reads TGTGCCAGCAGCCAAGACCTCTTATCTAAGATAGCCAATCGACGTGATAACAATGAGCAGTTCTTC. Translation: CASSQDLLSKIANRRDNNEQFF.

V and J are TRBV7-2 and TRBJ2-3; 8 nucleotides line up with TRBD1. After removal of 4 bases from V and 0 bases from J, the junction contained 6 bases not matched to a gene. CDR3 length: 16 residues. CDR1 SGHTA and CDR2 FQGNSA come from the germline V gene. The CDR3 loop reads CASSSRTGTSTDTQYF. The CDR3 nucleotides are TGTGCCAGCAGCTCCCGGACAGGGACTAGCACAGATACGCAGTATTTT.

The chain couples TRBV27 to TRBJ2-2; 10 bases agree with TRBD1. This CDR3 comprises 16 residues. The V and J ends lost 5 bases and 5 bases, in that order; junction bases with no gene match: 8. Germline assignment: CDR1 MNHEY and CDR2 SMNVEV (reference sequence). The chain's CDR3 is CASSPYPGQGTGELFF. For the CDR3, the DNA is TGTGCCAGCAGTCCGTATCCGGGACAGGGGACCGGGGAGCTGTTTTTT.

The chain uses TRBV11-2 and TRBJ2-7; D gene ambiguous. This CDR3 spans 15 amino acids. The V gene's germline CDR1 is SGHAT and CDR2 FQNNGV. The ends were cut back, 4 bases at V and 3 bases at J, with 16 bases in the middle. The CDR3 is CASSSSQRVYYEQYF. The CDR3 DNA sequence: TGTGCCAGCAGCTCCTCTCAACGGGTTTACTACGAGCAGTACTTC.

The chain is built from TRBV5-1 and TRBJ2-5, with D possibly matching TRBD1 (8 bases). The length of the CDR3 is 17 residues. V was shortened by 1 base and J by 1 base, with 17 bases between the two germline ends. Germline V gives CDR1 SGHRS, CDR2 YFSETQ. The CDR3 DNA reads TGCGCCAGCAGCTTGAGTGGACAGGGAGGGCTCCAAGAGACCCAGTACTTC. This codes for CASSLSGQGGLQETQYF.

This clone was seen only a few times. This chain joins TRBV28 and TRBJ1-3; D is perhaps TRBD1 (6 bases). V gave up 1 base and J gave up 4 bases, with 14 bases separating them. Germline CDR1 reads MDHEN; CDR2 reads SYDVKM. There are 16 residues in the CDR3. CDR3 in amino acids: CASSLYPQGIGNTIYF. DNA for the CDR3: TGTGCCAGCAGTTTATACCCCCAGGGGATAGGAAACACCATATATTTT. Looking up the rest from reference TRBV28 and TRBJ1-3 gives the full variable domain: DVKVTQSSRYLVKRTGEKVFLECVQDMDHENMFWYRQDPGLGLRLIYFSYDVKMKEKGDIPEGYSVSREKKERFSLILESASTNQTSMYLCASSLYPQGIGNTIYFGEGSWLTVV.

The rearrangement links TRBV5-6 to TRBJ1-1; a weak D match, TRBD1 (5 bases). V dropped 2 bases and J dropped 7 bases, with 15 bases sitting between them. CDR3 length equals 14 residues. Looked up from germline, CDR1 is SGHDT and CDR2 is YYEEEE. CDR3 sequence reads: CASSFNGGTVEAFF. In DNA form, the CDR3 reads TGTGCCAGCAGCTTCAATGGTGGGACGGTTGAAGCTTTCTTT.

The chain joins TRBV29-1 to TRBJ2-1, with 10 bases identical to TRBD2. V trimming: 7 bases; J trimming: 7 bases; junction bases outside the gene matches: 4. The germline CDR1 and CDR2 sequences are SQVTM and ANQGSEA. The CDR3 loop spans 12 amino acids. In nucleotides, the CDR3 is TGCAGCGGGCAGCGGGAGGGGAATGAGCAGTTCTTC. Its translation is CSGQREGNEQFF.

This clone was seen once. V and J are TRBV28 and TRBJ1-2; D uncertain. This CDR3 spans 13 amino acids. From germline, CDR1 is MDHEN and CDR2 SYDVKM. Trimming pared 5 bases from V and 4 bases from J, leaving 11 bases between. This CDR3 is CASSRPEIYGYTF. The DNA of the CDR3 is TGTGCCAGCAGTCGCCCAGAAATCTATGGCTACACCTTC.

The CDR3 spells CASSLDTSGLTLSYEQYF. In DNA, the CDR3 is TGTGCCAGCAGCTTAGATACTAGCGGGCTCACGCTATCCTACGAGCAGTACTTC. The rearrangement uses TRBV7-2 and TRBJ2-7, with 9 bases matching TRBD2. Germline CDR1 and CDR2: SGHTA and FQGNSA. The CDR3 has 18 residues. Losses at the gene ends were 1 base for V and 1 base for J; bases not matched to a gene: 11.